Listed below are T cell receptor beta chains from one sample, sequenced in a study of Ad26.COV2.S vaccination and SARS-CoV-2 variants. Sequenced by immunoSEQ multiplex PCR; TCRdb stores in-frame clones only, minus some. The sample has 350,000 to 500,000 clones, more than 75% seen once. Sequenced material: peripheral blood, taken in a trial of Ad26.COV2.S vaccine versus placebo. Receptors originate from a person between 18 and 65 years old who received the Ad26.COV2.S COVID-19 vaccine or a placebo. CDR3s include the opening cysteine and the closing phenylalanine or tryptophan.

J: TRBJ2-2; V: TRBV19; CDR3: CASYMDRAGELFF
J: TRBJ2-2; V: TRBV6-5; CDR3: CASRLLSGGTGELFF
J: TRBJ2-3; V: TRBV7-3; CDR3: CASRPSWAGGRLDTQYF
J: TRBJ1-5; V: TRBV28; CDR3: CASSWGLDSNQPQHF
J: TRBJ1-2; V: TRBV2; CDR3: CASSTEGGVNYGYTF
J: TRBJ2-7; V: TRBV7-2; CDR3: CASSLLRDRGTYEQYF
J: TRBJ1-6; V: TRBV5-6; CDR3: CASSGGNSPLHF
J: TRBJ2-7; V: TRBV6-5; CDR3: CASSSLYEQYF
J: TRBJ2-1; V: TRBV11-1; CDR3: CASSRVASGGAYEQFF
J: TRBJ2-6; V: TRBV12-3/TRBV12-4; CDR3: CASSLLNVLTF
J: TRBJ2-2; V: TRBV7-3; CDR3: CASSLDRNTGELFF
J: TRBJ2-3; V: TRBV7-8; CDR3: CASSHRDRHTDTQYF
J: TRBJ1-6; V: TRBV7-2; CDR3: CASSLARGRVGSPLHF
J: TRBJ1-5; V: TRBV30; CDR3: CAWGEGTGGMPQHF
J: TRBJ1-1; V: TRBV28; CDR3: CASGLGISGTEAFF
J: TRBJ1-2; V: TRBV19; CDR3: CASSPSGGANYGYTF
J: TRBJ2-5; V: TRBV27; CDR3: CASSPWTGVGETQYF
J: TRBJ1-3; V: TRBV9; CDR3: CASSVDFRVSGNTIYF
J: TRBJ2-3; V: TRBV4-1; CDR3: CASSQEASGGARDTQYF
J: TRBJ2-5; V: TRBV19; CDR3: CASRAEGRETQYF
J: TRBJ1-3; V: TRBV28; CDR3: CASINGGTGNTIYF
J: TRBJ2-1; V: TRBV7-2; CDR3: CASSLAGGYYNEQFF